What follows describes a single TCR beta chain. Its antigen is currently unknown. In germline, CDR1 is KGHSH, CDR2 LQKENI. V lost 2 bases to trimming and J lost 0 bases, with 11 bases between them. This CDR3 spans 16 amino acids. This sample was taken from a study of OX40 agonist ivuxolimab in advanced cancers. Study outcomes and limitations: Nonresponders included some who also had low normalized T-cell clonal expansion. It was not determined which antigens were specifically recognized by the peripheral T cells that had undergone clonal expansion. More expanded clones were found, on average, in CD8+ than in CD4+ T cells.

Sampling times: baseline, cycle 4 day 1, cycle 7 day 1. Using immunoSEQ multiplex PCR, the repertoire was profiled, and TCRdb retains in-frame clones only, with some absent. Of fewer than 40,000 clones in the sample, 70% to 80% are singletons; the top ten hold 18%. The chain employs TRBV18 and TRBJ1-3; no clear D gene. This receptor was taken from an adult with an advanced solid tumor such as melanoma, head and neck, liver or kidney cancer. The material was CD4+ or CD8+ T cells sorted from blood, obtained in a trial of the OX40 agonist ivuxolimab. The CDR3 DNA sequence: TGTGCCAGCTCACCAGGATTGGTTAGCTCTGGAAACACCATATATTTT. Its translation is CASSPGLVSSGNTIYF.